The rows below give T cell receptor beta chains drawn from one sample of a study of identical twins. TCRdb ran MiXCR on the 5' RACE reads and lists one entry per CDR3 protein. The sample holds about 900,000 distinct CDR3 sequences, 9% to 15% seen once. This same sample was also taken into another study, of yellow fever vaccine responses in identical twins.

Material for sequencing was PBMCs. The receptors were sampled from a woman between 18 and 29 years old in good health. The CDR3 runs from the conserved cysteine through the conserved F or W. D genes are given only for firm matches. Not all rows give a size; the values are once, few, many and, for expanded clones, a class.

clone size	V gene	J gene	D gene	CDR3 DNA	CDR3 protein
many	TRBV2	TRBJ2-7	TRBD1	TGTGCCAGCAGTCAGGGACAGGTGGTTTCCTACGAGCAGTACTTC	CASSQGQVVSYEQYF
few	TRBV20-1	TRBJ2-7	TRBD2	TGCAGTGCTACTACTAGCGGGAGGGCCTACGAGCAGTACTTC	CSATTSGRAYEQYF
-	TRBV29-1	TRBJ1-4	-	TGCAGCGTTGAAACGGGATGGGAGGAAAAACTGTTTTTT	CSVETGWEEKLFF
few	TRBV29-1	TRBJ2-5	TRBD1	TGCAGCGTTCCCGGACAGGGCCGCGGGGAGACCCAGTACTTC	CSVPGQGRGETQYF
-	TRBV24-1	TRBJ2-1	TRBD2	TGTGCCACCAGCCCCGGCCCCGCTCTTTTTTCTACTGAGCGGGAGGGCAATGAGCAGTTCTTC	CATSPGPALFSTEREGNEQFF
few	TRBV12-3/TRBV12-4	TRBJ1-5	-	TGTGCCAGCAGTATCGCCGGGGACAATCAGCCCCAGCATTTT	CASSIAGDNQPQHF
-	TRBV12-5	TRBJ2-1	-	TGTGCTAGTGGTTTGGTAGTCGCGGGCCCCGGGTCCTACAATGAGCAGTTCTTC	CASGLVVAGPGSYNEQFF
few	TRBV5-1	TRBJ1-2	TRBD1	TGCGCCAGCAGCTTGTCGTCAGGGGGCAGCTATGGCTACACCTTC	CASSLSSGGSYGYTF
-	TRBV19	TRBJ2-1	-	TGTGCCAGTAGTCCGAGGCTGTTTGAGCAGTTCTTC	CASSPRLFEQFF
many	TRBV5-1	TRBJ2-2	-	TGCGCCAGCAGCTTAGAGGGGAACGCCGGGGAGCTGTTTTTT	CASSLEGNAGELFF
many	TRBV24-1	TRBJ2-1	-	TGTGCCACCAGTGATTTGTCTAGCAGTTACAATGAGCAGTTCTTC	CATSDLSSSYNEQFF
-	TRBV6-6	TRBJ1-6	-	TGTGCCAGCATCGGATCACCCCTCCACTTT	CASIGSPLHF
-	TRBV20-1	TRBJ1-6	-	TGCAGTGCTAGAGCCGGGGGTCATACAAATAATTCACCCCTCCACTTT	CSARAGGHTNNSPLHF
-	TRBV25-1	TRBJ1-2	-	TGTGCCAGCAGTGAGGATCGGACTGGGGTCCTCGATAGTCCTAACTATGGCTACACCTTC	CASSEDRTGVLDSPNYGYTF
-	TRBV6-1	TRBJ1-5	TRBD1	TGTGCCAGCAGGGGACAGGGTTTCAATCAGCCCCAGCATTTT	CASRGQGFNQPQHF
few	TRBV10-3	TRBJ1-2	-	TGTGCCATCAGTGAGTCCAAGGACTCTGGCTACACCTTC	CAISESKDSGYTF
-	TRBV29-1	TRBJ1-2	TRBD1	TGCAGCGCGGGGGACAGGGTCTATGGCTACACCTTC	CSAGDRVYGYTF
-	TRBV20-1	TRBJ1-5	TRBD1	TGCAGTGCTAATCAACCCATCTCCGGGACAGGGGGTTTGTGGGGAAATCAGCCCCAGCATTTT	CSANQPISGTGGLWGNQPQHF
many	TRBV13	TRBJ2-1	-	TGTGCCAGCAGCTTAGGGGGGGTCTCCTACAATGAGCAGTTCTTC	CASSLGGVSYNEQFF
-	TRBV6-6	TRBJ2-3	-	TGTGCCAGCAAATCGTCAGATACGCAGTATTTT	CASKSSDTQYF
-	TRBV7-9	TRBJ1-4	-	TGTGCCAGCAGCCCAGAAGATACAACTAATGAAAAACTGTTTTTT	CASSPEDTTNEKLFF
many	TRBV7-7	TRBJ2-1	TRBD2	TGTGCCAGCAGCTCGGGCCTAGCGGGAATGAATGAGCAGTTCTTC	CASSSGLAGMNEQFF
few	TRBV10-1	TRBJ2-2	-	TGCGCCAGCAGTGATAGCAGGACGAACACCGGGGAGCTGTTTTTT	CASSDSRTNTGELFF
few	TRBV24-1	TRBJ2-2	-	TGTGCCACCAGTGATTTGTCCGGGGAGCTGTTTTTT	CATSDLSGELFF
many	TRBV12-3/TRBV12-4	TRBJ1-5	TRBD1	TGTGCCAGCAGCGGACAGGGGATTGGCAATCAGCCCCAGCATTTT	CASSGQGIGNQPQHF
few	TRBV14	TRBJ2-2	-	TGTGCCAGCAGCCAAGACACGGGTTTCGGGGAGCTGTTTTTT	CASSQDTGFGELFF
few	TRBV12-3/TRBV12-4	TRBJ1-4	-	TGTGCCAGCAGAGCCACAGGGAGTGCTAATGAAAAACTGTTTTTT	CASRATGSANEKLFF
few	TRBV24-1	TRBJ1-2	-	TGTGCCACTGGGGGGAACTATGGCTACACCTTC	CATGGNYGYTF
many	TRBV13	TRBJ2-3	TRBD2	TGTGCCAGCAGCTGGGATAGAGCGGGGGCCGCAGATACGCAGTATTTT	CASSWDRAGAADTQYF
once	TRBV20-1	TRBJ2-1	TRBD2	TGTAGTGCTAGGGGGACTAGTCCACATGAGCAGTTCTTC	CSARGTSPHEQFF
few	TRBV10-3	TRBJ2-1	TRBD2	TGTGCCATGACTAGCGGGGAACTAAGCTCCTACAATGAGCAGTTCTTC	CAMTSGELSSYNEQFF
-	TRBV11-3	TRBJ2-1	-	TGTGCCAGCAGCTTAGGCCCGGGAGCCACCCGCAATGAGCAGTTCTTC	CASSLGPGATRNEQFF
many	TRBV5-1	TRBJ2-3	-	TGCGCCAGCAGCTTGGGTGCGGGATCCCTTGGAGATACGCAGTATTTT	CASSLGAGSLGDTQYF
-	TRBV7-8	TRBJ2-2	TRBD2	TGTGCCAGCAGCAGCAGACTAGCGGGGGGGCTGGGCGGGGAGCTGTTTTTT	CASSSRLAGGLGGELFF
many	TRBV3-1	TRBJ2-3	-	TGTGCCAGCAGCCGGAACTGGATGCAACAGTATTTT	CASSRNWMQQYF
few	TRBV7-8	TRBJ2-7	TRBD2	TGTGCCAGCAGGACTAGCGGATACGAGCAGTACTTC	CASRTSGYEQYF
-	TRBV11-2	TRBJ2-3	TRBD2	TGTGCCAGCAGCCACGGGACTAGCGGGGGGTACACAGATACGCAGTATTTT	CASSHGTSGGYTDTQYF
many	TRBV6-1	TRBJ2-4	-	TGTGCCAGCGGCTCCGACAATACCAAAAACATTCAGTACTTC	CASGSDNTKNIQYF
-	TRBV13	TRBJ2-3	TRBD2	TGTGCCAGCAGCGCCCCACTAGCGGGAGACCTAGCAGATACGCAGTATTTT	CASSAPLAGDLADTQYF
few	TRBV5-5	TRBJ2-2	TRBD1	TGTGCCAGCAACCCCACAGGGGGTTCTGGCACCGGGGAGCTGTTTTTT	CASNPTGGSGTGELFF
few	TRBV10-3	TRBJ2-1	TRBD1	TGTGCCATCAGTGTAAGGGAAGCGGGACAGGGATCGGCTAGCAATGAGCAGTTCTTC	CAISVREAGQGSASNEQFF
few	TRBV25-1	TRBJ2-3	-	TGTGCCAGCAGTGGAAGAAGGGGCACAGATACGCAGTATTTT	CASSGRRGTDTQYF
few	TRBV9	TRBJ2-7	-	TGTGCCAGCAGCGTAGATCTGGGGGACTCCTACGAGCAGTACTTC	CASSVDLGDSYEQYF
few	TRBV10-3	TRBJ2-1	TRBD2	TGTGCCATCAGAGGGCCGAAAGCGGGGGGGGATGAGCAGTTCTTC	CAIRGPKAGGDEQFF
-	TRBV3-1	TRBJ1-5	TRBD1	TGTGCCAGCAGTCCCTCGACAGGGCCCAATCAGCCCCAGCATTTT	CASSPSTGPNQPQHF
-	TRBV11-2	TRBJ2-1	TRBD1	TGTGCCAGCAGCCCTCGGGACAGGGAGCTATATACCTACAATGAGCAGTTCTTC	CASSPRDRELYTYNEQFF
-	TRBV5-1	TRBJ2-5	TRBD2	TGCGCCAGCAGCTTGGCTGCTAGCGGGGCCCAAGAGACCCAGTACTTC	CASSLAASGAQETQYF
many	TRBV2	TRBJ1-2	-	TGTGCCAGCAGTGAAGCGGGCGACTATGGCTACACCTTC	CASSEAGDYGYTF
-	TRBV15	TRBJ2-2	-	TGTGCCACCAGCAACGGGGCGGCCGGGGAGCTGTTTTTT	CATSNGAAGELFF
many	TRBV12-5	TRBJ2-3	-	TGTGCTAGTGGTTTACATACGCAGTATTTT	CASGLHTQYF